This T cell receptor (beta chain) was recovered during a study of blood T cells in healthy people across ages. For this clonotype: Its antigen remains unidentified. Mismatch with germline at one junction end may stem from a read error.

For the second PCR, which ran for roughly 7 to 11 cycles, a sample-barcoded 5' primer and a J-beta primer mix were used. From each sample, at least 2.5 million paired-end reads containing CDR3 were obtained. TCRdb reprocessed the 5' RACE reads via MiXCR and lists one record per CDR3 protein. Of roughly 1,500,000 distinct CDR3 sequences listed, about 31% were seen once; the top ten hold approximately 11%. The study's findings and limits: Long-lived and aged donors differed, with more naive CD4+ cells and higher diversity in the long-lived. Estimates of diversity drawn from one million T cells were considered underestimates. Age showed a roughly linear inverse relationship with TCR beta diversity per million T cells.

Germline V gene lookup returns CDR1 MDHEN and CDR2 SYDVKM. The CDR3 totals 16 residues. This clonotype was sampled from a woman in her twenties or thirties in good health. J is TRBJ1-2 and V is TRBV28; 8 positions match TRBD1. Source material: blood. This CDR3 is CAGSSNGPQGARGYTF. As DNA, the CDR3 is TGTGCCGGCAGCTCCAACGGCCCTCAGGGGGCGCGTGGCTACACCTTC.